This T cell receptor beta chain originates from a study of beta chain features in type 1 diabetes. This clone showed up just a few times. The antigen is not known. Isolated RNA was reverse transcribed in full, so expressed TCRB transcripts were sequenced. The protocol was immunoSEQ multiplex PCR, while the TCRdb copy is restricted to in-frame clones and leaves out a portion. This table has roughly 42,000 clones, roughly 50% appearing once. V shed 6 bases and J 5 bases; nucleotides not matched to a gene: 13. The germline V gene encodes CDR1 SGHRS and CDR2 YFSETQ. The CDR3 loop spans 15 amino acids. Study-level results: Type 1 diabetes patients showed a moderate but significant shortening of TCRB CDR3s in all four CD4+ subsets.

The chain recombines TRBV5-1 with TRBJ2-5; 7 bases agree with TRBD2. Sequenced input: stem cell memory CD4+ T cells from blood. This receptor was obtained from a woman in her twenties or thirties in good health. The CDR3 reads CASIGVGRADETQYF. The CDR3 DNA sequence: TGCGCCAGCATCGGGGTTGGGAGGGCCGATGAGACCCAGTACTTC.